A selection of T cell receptor beta chains follows, all from one sample in a study of cytomegalovirus exposure and HLA in healthy donors. Using immunoSEQ multiplex PCR, the repertoire was profiled, and TCRdb retains in-frame clones only, with some absent. The data hold 180,000 or so clones, with roughly 73% observed a single time. Sequencing was performed on PBMCs. The receptor set was obtained from a woman aged 40 to 49 in good health and CMV-seropositive. Each CDR3 is given with its conserved first and last residue. Each record gives: V gene, D gene, J gene, clone size, CDR3 DNA, CDR3 protein. A D gene is named only where the DNA matches it firmly. Size tells how often a clone was seen (once, few, many) or the class of an expanded clone, and some rows leave it out.

v_gene: TRBV15; d_gene: .; j_gene: TRBJ1-3; abundance: .; CDR3nt: TGTGCCACCAGCAGAGATCGTGGACACTCTGGAAACACCATATATTTT; CDR3aa: CATSRDRGHSGNTIYF
v_gene: TRBV7-2; d_gene: TRBD1; j_gene: TRBJ2-5; abundance: .; CDR3nt: TGTGCCAGCGGGACAGTGGGATCCCAAGAGACCCAGTACTTC; CDR3aa: CASGTVGSQETQYF
v_gene: TRBV19; d_gene: .; j_gene: TRBJ1-5; abundance: .; CDR3nt: TGTGCCAGTAGTATAATGGCGGAGGGTAATCAGCCCCAGCATTTT; CDR3aa: CASSIMAEGNQPQHF
v_gene: TRBV19; d_gene: TRBD1; j_gene: TRBJ1-2; abundance: .; CDR3nt: TGTGCCAGTAGTAGGCTGACAGGGGCGCAGTCTTATGGCTACACCTTC; CDR3aa: CASSRLTGAQSYGYTF
v_gene: TRBV7-9; d_gene: .; j_gene: TRBJ1-2; abundance: .; CDR3nt: TGTGCCAGCAGCTTAGGACAGTCCTTCACCTCTAACTATGGCTACACCTTC; CDR3aa: CASSLGQSFTSNYGYTF
v_gene: TRBV15; d_gene: .; j_gene: TRBJ1-5; abundance: few; CDR3nt: TGTGCCACCAGCAGAGTCCGACAACAGCCCCAGCATTTT; CDR3aa: CATSRVRQQPQHF
v_gene: TRBV19; d_gene: TRBD1; j_gene: TRBJ1-1; abundance: .; CDR3nt: TGTGCCAGTAGTATTTCAGGGGACAGTGGTGAAGCTTTCTTT; CDR3aa: CASSISGDSGEAFF
v_gene: TRBV9; d_gene: .; j_gene: TRBJ1-1; abundance: .; CDR3nt: TGTGCCAGCAGCGTAGTGGGCGCGGGGAACACTGAAGCTTTCTTT; CDR3aa: CASSVVGAGNTEAFF
v_gene: TRBV28; d_gene: TRBD1; j_gene: TRBJ2-7; abundance: once; CDR3nt: TGTGCCAGCAGGACAGGGGTAGCCTACGAGCAGTACTTC; CDR3aa: CASRTGVAYEQYF
v_gene: TRBV2; d_gene: TRBD1; j_gene: TRBJ1-2; abundance: few; CDR3nt: TGTGCCAGCAGTGAAGCAGGCGGACAGGGGGCGTGTGGCTACACCTTC; CDR3aa: CASSEAGGQGACGYTF
v_gene: TRBV7-9; d_gene: TRBD2; j_gene: TRBJ2-2; abundance: .; CDR3nt: TGTGCCAGCACCCAAAGCACTGCGGGGGGCCGGGAGCTGTTTTTT; CDR3aa: CASTQSTAGGRELFF
v_gene: TRBV27; d_gene: .; j_gene: TRBJ1-5; abundance: .; CDR3nt: TGTGCCAGCAGCAGGGAAAGCAATCAGCCCCAGCATTTT; CDR3aa: CASSRESNQPQHF
v_gene: TRBV27; d_gene: TRBD2; j_gene: TRBJ2-3; abundance: .; CDR3nt: TGTGCCAGCAGCCGGGGACTAGCGGGAGGGCAGGATACGCAGTATTTT; CDR3aa: CASSRGLAGGQDTQYF
v_gene: TRBV29-1; d_gene: .; j_gene: TRBJ2-4; abundance: .; CDR3nt: TGCAGCGTCACGTCGGAGGGGCCTAAAAACATTCAGTACTTC; CDR3aa: CSVTSEGPKNIQYF
v_gene: TRBV27; d_gene: TRBD1; j_gene: TRBJ1-1; abundance: few; CDR3nt: TGTGCCAGCCGTCACAGGGGCGTGGGAGTGAACACTGAAGCTTTCTTT; CDR3aa: CASRHRGVGVNTEAFF
v_gene: TRBV5-8; d_gene: .; j_gene: TRBJ2-3; abundance: .; CDR3nt: TGTGCCAGCAGCTTGGGCTCCGGGACTGGAGTCACAGATACGCAGTATTTT; CDR3aa: CASSLGSGTGVTDTQYF
v_gene: TRBV11-2; d_gene: TRBD2; j_gene: TRBJ2-7; abundance: .; CDR3nt: TGTGCCAGCAGCTTAGATGGGGGACTAGCGAACGAGCAGTACTTC; CDR3aa: CASSLDGGLANEQYF
v_gene: TRBV13; d_gene: .; j_gene: TRBJ1-1; abundance: .; CDR3nt: TGTGCCAGCAGCTTAGAGGTGGGGGGGAACACTGAAGCTTTCTTT; CDR3aa: CASSLEVGGNTEAFF
v_gene: TRBV15; d_gene: .; j_gene: TRBJ1-2; abundance: .; CDR3nt: TGTGCCACCAGCAGAGATCATTACAGCAGTAACTATGGCTACACCTTC; CDR3aa: CATSRDHYSSNYGYTF
v_gene: TRBV19; d_gene: .; j_gene: TRBJ1-3; abundance: .; CDR3nt: TGTGCCAGTACCCCCCTCGATTCGGACAGTTCATCTGGAAACACCATATATTTT; CDR3aa: CASTPLDSDSSSGNTIYF
v_gene: TRBV28; d_gene: .; j_gene: TRBJ2-4; abundance: .; CDR3nt: TGTGCCAGCAGTTCCCTAGCGCGGGATCCCCTCGGGTACATTCAGTACTTC; CDR3aa: CASSSLARDPLGYIQYF
v_gene: TRBV5-1; d_gene: .; j_gene: TRBJ2-3; abundance: .; CDR3nt: TGCGCCAGCAGCGTGGGGTCTAGCAGCAGAATCACAGATACGCAGTATTTT; CDR3aa: CASSVGSSSRITDTQYF
v_gene: TRBV27; d_gene: TRBD1; j_gene: TRBJ2-5; abundance: .; CDR3nt: TGTGCCAGCAGCCTGCAGGGGGCAGACGAGACCCAGTACTTC; CDR3aa: CASSLQGADETQYF
v_gene: TRBV19; d_gene: .; j_gene: TRBJ1-1; abundance: .; CDR3nt: TGTGCCAGTAGTATAAATCAGGGCGGCACTGAAGCTTTCTTT; CDR3aa: CASSINQGGTEAFF
v_gene: TRBV6-6; d_gene: .; j_gene: TRBJ2-7; abundance: .; CDR3nt: TGTGCCAGCAGTTACGCAGGCGCCTACGAGCAGTACTTC; CDR3aa: CASSYAGAYEQYF
v_gene: TRBV7-9; d_gene: TRBD1; j_gene: TRBJ1-4; abundance: .; CDR3nt: TGTGCCAGCAGCACCGCCGGGACAGATAATGAAAAACTGTTTTTT; CDR3aa: CASSTAGTDNEKLFF
v_gene: TRBV18; d_gene: .; j_gene: TRBJ2-4; abundance: .; CDR3nt: TGTGCCAGCTCACCCGTTGTGACTAGGGGGCCTGCCAAAAACATTCAGTACTTC; CDR3aa: CASSPVVTRGPAKNIQYF
v_gene: TRBV28; d_gene: TRBD2; j_gene: TRBJ2-1; abundance: .; CDR3nt: TGTGCCAGCAGAACAGCGGGAGGCGGGTACAATGAGCAGTTCTTC; CDR3aa: CASRTAGGGYNEQFF
v_gene: TRBV7-7; d_gene: TRBD2; j_gene: TRBJ2-2; abundance: .; CDR3nt: TGTGCTAGCAGCGAGACTAGCGGGGATGCCGGGGAGCTGTTTTTT; CDR3aa: CASSETSGDAGELFF
v_gene: TRBV18; d_gene: .; j_gene: TRBJ1-3; abundance: .; CDR3nt: TGTGCCAGCTCACCAGGCCGGCAGGCTGGAAACACCATATATTTT; CDR3aa: CASSPGRQAGNTIYF
v_gene: TRBV4-3; d_gene: .; j_gene: TRBJ2-2; abundance: .; CDR3nt: TGCGCCAGCAGCCAAGGAAGGACAGTTTACACCGGGGAGCTGTTTTTT; CDR3aa: CASSQGRTVYTGELFF
v_gene: TRBV29-1; d_gene: .; j_gene: TRBJ2-3; abundance: once; CDR3nt: TGCAGCGTTGGAGGGTACGGGAGCACAGATACGCAGTATTTT; CDR3aa: CSVGGYGSTDTQYF
v_gene: TRBV18; d_gene: .; j_gene: TRBJ2-1; abundance: .; CDR3nt: TGTGCCAGCTCAGGGCCGGTCAATGAGCAGTTCTTC; CDR3aa: CASSGPVNEQFF
v_gene: TRBV18; d_gene: .; j_gene: TRBJ2-7; abundance: .; CDR3nt: TGTGCCAGCTCACCACAGTCGGACTCCTACTACGAGCAGTACTTC; CDR3aa: CASSPQSDSYYEQYF
v_gene: TRBV19; d_gene: TRBD2; j_gene: TRBJ2-3; abundance: .; CDR3nt: TGTGCCAGTACCAGCCCGGGACTAGTATCGGATACGCAGTATTTT; CDR3aa: CASTSPGLVSDTQYF
v_gene: TRBV27; d_gene: TRBD1; j_gene: TRBJ2-7; abundance: .; CDR3nt: TGTGCCAGCAGTTTAACTTCACAGGGGCCATCCTACGAGCAGTACTTC; CDR3aa: CASSLTSQGPSYEQYF
v_gene: TRBV7-9; d_gene: .; j_gene: TRBJ1-2; abundance: few; CDR3nt: TGTGCCAGCAGCCCCCGGGACAACGGCTACACCTTC; CDR3aa: CASSPRDNGYTF
v_gene: TRBV25-1; d_gene: .; j_gene: TRBJ1-1; abundance: .; CDR3nt: TGTGCCAGCAGTGACAGGGGATGGGACACTGAAGCTTTCTTT; CDR3aa: CASSDRGWDTEAFF
v_gene: TRBV27; d_gene: .; j_gene: TRBJ1-1; abundance: .; CDR3nt: TGTGCCAGCACCTCGGGGGTATGGGCCACTGAAGCTTTCTTT; CDR3aa: CASTSGVWATEAFF
v_gene: TRBV6-5; d_gene: .; j_gene: TRBJ2-3; abundance: once; CDR3nt: TGTGCCAGCAGTAGGGGTCAGGACGCAGATACGCAGTATTTT; CDR3aa: CASSRGQDADTQYF
v_gene: TRBV4-3; d_gene: .; j_gene: TRBJ2-3; abundance: .; CDR3nt: TGCGCCAGCAGCCAAGATCCAGGGGCAGGCCGGGATACGCAGTATTTT; CDR3aa: CASSQDPGAGRDTQYF
v_gene: TRBV6-5; d_gene: .; j_gene: TRBJ1-2; abundance: .; CDR3nt: TGTGCCAGCAGTTACGGGCATAACTATGGCTACACCTTC; CDR3aa: CASSYGHNYGYTF
v_gene: TRBV5-1; d_gene: TRBD1; j_gene: TRBJ2-3; abundance: .; CDR3nt: TGCGCCAGCAGCCCGACAGGGTGGACAGATACGCAGTATTTT; CDR3aa: CASSPTGWTDTQYF
v_gene: TRBV6-5; d_gene: .; j_gene: TRBJ1-1; abundance: .; CDR3nt: TGTGCCAGCAGTTACTCTGTCCGGGTGCACACTGAAGCTTTCTTT; CDR3aa: CASSYSVRVHTEAFF
v_gene: TRBV2; d_gene: .; j_gene: TRBJ1-5; abundance: .; CDR3nt: TGTGCCAGCAGTCAGGACATTGATAGCAATCAGCCCCAGCATTTT; CDR3aa: CASSQDIDSNQPQHF
v_gene: TRBV6-5; d_gene: TRBD1; j_gene: TRBJ1-3; abundance: few; CDR3nt: TGTGCCAGCAGACCGGGACAGGGAGGAAGAAACACCATATATTTT; CDR3aa: CASRPGQGGRNTIYF
v_gene: TRBV5-8; d_gene: TRBD1; j_gene: TRBJ1-2; abundance: .; CDR3nt: TGTGCCAGCAGCTCGACAGGGTCTAACTATGGCTACACCTTC; CDR3aa: CASSSTGSNYGYTF
v_gene: TRBV5-1; d_gene: .; j_gene: TRBJ2-5; abundance: .; CDR3nt: TGCGCCAGCAGCTTGGGAGGGTACCAAGAGACCCAGTACTTC; CDR3aa: CASSLGGYQETQYF
v_gene: TRBV19; d_gene: .; j_gene: TRBJ2-2; abundance: .; CDR3nt: TGTGCCAGTAATACCAGGATTTCGAACACCGGGGAGCTGTTTTTT; CDR3aa: CASNTRISNTGELFF
v_gene: TRBV11-3; d_gene: .; j_gene: TRBJ2-1; abundance: .; CDR3nt: TGTGCCAGCAGCTTAGTCCTGGAGAGTGAGCAGTTCTTC; CDR3aa: CASSLVLESEQFF
v_gene: TRBV6-6; d_gene: .; j_gene: TRBJ2-3; abundance: .; CDR3nt: TGTGCCAGCAGGCCCCGACAAGTTCTGGATACGCAGTATTTT; CDR3aa: CASRPRQVLDTQYF
v_gene: TRBV5-1; d_gene: TRBD1; j_gene: TRBJ2-1; abundance: .; CDR3nt: TGCGCCAGCAGCCATACGACAGGGCGCGCGAATGAGCAGTTCTTC; CDR3aa: CASSHTTGRANEQFF